This passage covers 21 T cell receptor beta chains from one sample sequenced in a study of cytomegalovirus exposure and HLA in healthy donors. The PCR ran on 60 Vbeta and 13 Jbeta primers. Data came from immunoSEQ multiplex PCR; TCRdb stores just in-frame clones and leaves some out. The sample yields fewer than 200,000 clones, 70% to 90% seen once. Sequencing used PBMCs. These receptors were taken from a woman aged 25 to 39 in good health and CMV-seronegative.

The chain has TRBV28 and TRBJ2-3; 7 bases map to TRBD2. Trimming removed 8 bases from V and 2 bases from J; junction bases left unmatched: 13. Germline lookup yields CDR1 MDHEN and CDR2 SYDVKM. This CDR3 has 16 residues. The CDR3 here is CASYSLGLVATDTQYF. CDR3 sequence (DNA): TGTGCCAGCTACTCCCTCGGACTAGTCGCCACAGATACGCAGTATTTT.

Written as DNA, the CDR3 is TGTGCCAGCAGTGTCAATCCAATGGGCTACACCTTC. Protein product: CASSVNPMGYTF. The gene calls are TRBV6-1 and TRBJ1-2, with unresolved D. The CDR3 covers 12 residues. V gave up 4 bases and J gave up 8 bases, with 11 bases separating them. Germline CDR1 and CDR2: MNHNS and SASEGT.

The genes are TRBV6-5 and TRBJ2-3, with D possibly matching TRBD1 (6 bases). Germline CDR1 and CDR2: MNHEY and SVGAGI. The germline V and J ends were trimmed by 4 bases and 2 bases, with 13 bases remaining between them. The CDR3 loop spans 15 amino acids. Here the CDR3 DNA reads TGTGCCAGCAGTTGGTCGGACAGACCCACAGATACGCAGTATTTT. Protein product: CASSWSDRPTDTQYF.

This rearrangement joins TRBV5-1 to TRBJ1-1; D remains ambiguous. The CDR3 sequence is 12 residues long. The V gene's germline CDR1 is SGHRS and CDR2 YFSETQ. The V and J ends lost 3 bases and 4 bases respectively, with 7 bases between them. In nucleotides, the CDR3 is TGCGCCAGCAGCTCGACTTTCACTGAAGCTTTCTTT. The encoded protein is CASSSTFTEAFF.

CDR3 in amino acids: CASSLSRGQYF. The CDR3 coding sequence is TGTGCCAGCAGCTTGTCCAGGGGCCAGTACTTC. V and J are TRBV7-2 and TRBJ2-5, with a possible D match to TRBD1 (6 bases). With 3 bases removed from V and 10 bases from J, the gap between germline ends came to 9 bases. Germline V CDR1 and CDR2: SGHTA, FQGNSA. The CDR3 loop spans 11 amino acids.

The chain combines TRBV5-4 with TRBJ1-1; D unclear. The V gene lost 1 base and the J gene lost 6 bases, with 10 bases spanning the gap. This CDR3 is built from 13 residues. Germline CDR1 and CDR2: SGHNT and YYREEE (reference sequence). The CDR3 bases are TGTGCCAGCAGCTTGCGTAGCGGCTCTGAAGCTTTCTTT. This encodes CASSLRSGSEAFF.

The chain carries TRBV15 and TRBJ2-4, with TRBD1 identical over 9 bases. Unmatched junction bases numbered 5, after V lost 3 bases and J lost 8 bases. Germline assignment: CDR1 LNHNV and CDR2 YYDKDF (reference sequence). CDR3 length equals 14 residues. CDR3 in DNA: TGTGCCACCAGCAGTAGGGACAGGGTCGACATTCAGTACTTC. It is translated as CATSSRDRVDIQYF.

The chain links TRBV13 to TRBJ2-7; D may be TRBD1 (5 bases). V lost 0 bases and J lost 1, with 10 bases in between. CDR3 length: 15 amino acids. Germline CDR1 is PRHDT and CDR2 is FYEKMQ (reference sequence). CDR3 in amino acids: CASSLGQAYSYEQYF. In DNA, the CDR3 is TGTGCCAGCAGCTTAGGACAGGCTTATTCCTACGAGCAGTACTTC.

V usage is TRBV28 and J usage is TRBJ2-3; D might be TRBD1 (6 bases). This CDR3 is built from 17 residues. The germline gives CDR1 MDHEN, CDR2 SYDVKM. V shed 7 bases and J shed 0 bases, with 20 bases lying between them. The CDR3 DNA sequence: TGTGCCAGCACCTGGCCCACGGACAGCCCTAGCACAGATACGCAGTATTTT. Translated, it gives CASTWPTDSPSTDTQYF.

This clone was observed a handful of times. The chain has TRBV10-1 and TRBJ1-3; D gene unclear. The CDR3 runs to 16 residues. Germline V gene lookup returns CDR1 WNHNN and CDR2 SYGVQD (reference sequence). V lost 0 bases to trimming and J lost 1 base, with 10 bases between them. This CDR3 reads CASSESTGMSGNTIYF. CDR3 nucleotides: TGCGCCAGCAGTGAGTCGACGGGAATGTCTGGAAACACCATATATTTT.

As regards this clone: At one boundary the junction diverges from the germline segment, which might be a read error. The same CDR3 is also encoded by other DNA sequences in this sample. V and J are TRBV27 and TRBJ1-6; D may be TRBD1 (5 bases). The germline V gene has CDR1 MNHEY and CDR2 SMNVEV (reference sequence). The CDR3 consists of 15 residues. The CDR3 here is CASSSGAGLNSPLHF. The CDR3 DNA follows: TGTGCCAGCAGTTCTGGGGCCGGATTAAATTCGCCCCTCCACTTT.

The rearrangement links TRBV5-4 to TRBJ1-4; D ambiguous. The V end lost 4 bases, the J end lost 5 bases, and 9 bases lay between the germline ends. Germline lookup yields CDR1 SGHNT and CDR2 YYREEE (reference sequence). The CDR3 spans 13 residues. CDR3 sequence (DNA): TGTGCCAGCAGCCGCGACGGGAATGAAAAACTGTTTTTT. It encodes CASSRDGNEKLFF.

CDR3 DNA: TGTGCCAGCAGCCAAGAAACGGGATACGAGCAGTACTTC. Its translation: CASSQETGYEQYF. The rearrangement joins TRBV4-2 to TRBJ2-7; tentatively, D is TRBD2 (5 bases). Germline-derived CDR1 and CDR2 are LGHNA and YNFKEQ. The CDR3 is 13 amino acids. Trimming left V 0 bases short and J 4 bases short, with 7 bases between.

Comment on this clone: Sequence at one end of the junction differs from germline and may be a read error. The chain links TRBV15 to TRBJ2-1; maybe TRBD2 (5 bases). The CDR3 sequence is 14 residues long. Germline V gene sequence: CDR1 LNHNV, CDR2 YYDKDF (reference sequence). CDR3 loop: CATRRDIREGEQFF. For the CDR3, the DNA is TGTGCCACCAGGAGAGATATCCGGGAAGGTGAGCAGTTCTTC.

The rearrangement links TRBV4-1 to TRBJ2-7; a weak D match, TRBD2 (6 bases). The V end lost 4 bases, the J end lost 3 bases, and 13 bases lay between the germline ends. CDR1 and CDR2 from the germline V gene are MGHRA and YSYEKL. CDR3 length equals 14 residues. CDR3 sequence: CASSPRDSYYEQYF. DNA for the CDR3: TGCGCCAGCAGCCCTCGGGACTCGTACTACGAGCAGTACTTC.

The chain combines TRBV25-1 with TRBJ2-2, with 9 bases fitting TRBD1. Germline CDR1 reads MGHDK; CDR2 reads SYGVNS. The CDR3 covers 16 residues. The J segment lost 1 base and the V segment lost 3 bases, leaving 3 bases of the junction unmatched. CDR3 protein: CASSDRQGGNTGELFF. Written as DNA, the CDR3 is TGTGCCAGCAGTGATCGACAGGGGGGGAACACCGGGGAGCTGTTTTTT.

The J gene is TRBJ2-7, the V gene TRBV7-2; 9 nucleotides match TRBD1. With 0 bases clipped from V and 4 bases from J, the junction kept 1 base outside the gene matches. This CDR3 has 14 residues. Germline V gene data show CDR1 as SGHTA and CDR2 as FQGNSA. CDR3 loop: CASSLAGTGYEQYF. CDR3 nucleotides: TGTGCCAGCAGCTTAGCGGGGACAGGGTACGAGCAGTACTTC. Full variable domain (rest looked up from reference TRBV7-2 and TRBJ2-7): GAGVSQSPSNKVTEKGKDVELRCDPISGHTALYWYRQSLGQGLEFLIYFQGNSAPDKSGLPSDRFSAERTGGSVSTLTIQRTQQEDSAVYLCASSLAGTGYEQYFGPGTRLTVT.

The genes are TRBV6-6 and TRBJ2-1, with D possibly matching TRBD2 (6 bases). The V gene lost 4 bases and the J gene lost 0 bases, with 13 bases spanning the gap. The CDR3 runs 16 residues. Looked up from germline, CDR1 is MNHNY and CDR2 is SVGAGI (reference sequence). The CDR3 reads CASSLGRGISYNEQFF. CDR3 in DNA: TGTGCCAGCAGTTTAGGTCGGGGGATCTCCTACAATGAGCAGTTCTTC.

V usage is TRBV5-1 and J usage is TRBJ2-3, with D maybe TRBD2 (5 bases). Trimming pared 0 bases from V and 5 bases from J, leaving 16 bases between. The CDR3 is made up of 16 amino acids. CDR1 is SGHRS and CDR2 is YFSETQ in the germline V gene. CDR3 in DNA: TGCGCCAGCAGCTTGGGTGATACGGGGTTTGGAGATACGCAGTATTTT. This codes for CASSLGDTGFGDTQYF. The whole variable domain, filled in from reference TRBV5-1 and TRBJ2-3, reads KAGVTQTPRYLIKTRGQQVTLSCSPISGHRSVSWYQQTPGQGLQFLFEYFSETQRNKGNFPGRFSGRQFSNSRSEMNVSTLELGDSALYLCASSLGDTGFGDTQYFGPGTRLTVL.

This clone appeared once. This sequence joins TRBV2 and TRBJ1-5, with D possibly being TRBD1 (6 bases). The CDR3 loop spans 16 amino acids. V dropped 6 bases and J dropped 6 bases, with 21 bases sitting between them. Per the germline V gene, CDR1 is SNHLY and CDR2 is FYNNEI. CDR3: CASRNRKGGVGQPQHF. In DNA form, the CDR3 reads TGTGCCAGCAGGAATAGGAAGGGGGGGGTCGGTCAGCCCCAGCATTTT.

The gene calls are TRBV19 and TRBJ1-2; 9 bases match TRBD1. Per the germline V gene, CDR1 is LNHDA and CDR2 is SQIVND (reference sequence). The CDR3 contains 18 residues. V was pared by 6 bases and J by 0 bases, with 14 bases of the junction left unmatched. The CDR3 sequence: CASSSQRTGEIANYGYTF. CDR3 sequence (DNA): TGTGCCAGTAGCTCCCAGAGGACAGGGGAAATAGCTAACTATGGCTACACCTTC.